The clone carrying this T cell receptor beta chain was detected many times. Germline CDR1 is MNHNY and CDR2 is SVGAGI (reference sequence). The V end lost 2 bases, the J end lost 6 bases, and 11 bases lay between the germline ends. The CDR3 totals 14 residues. This entry comes from a study of human T cells and chemical hapten exposure. At the level of the study: Each patch test put 0.01% DPC on the upper back, and results were read at 6 days.

TCRdb passed the RACE reads through MiXCR, listing each CDR3 protein once. Of 85,000 to 100,000 distinct CDR3 sequences listed, roughly a tenth are singletons. Time point indicated: pre-sensitization, week 0. The treatment: therapeutic diphenylcyclopropenone sensitization with weekly scalp DPC. Whole blood that had not been fractionated was the source of extracted total RNA. The starting material was whole blood, obtained in connection with sensitization to the hapten diphenylcyclopropenone (DPC). The clonotype originates from a woman aged 55-69 years with alopecia areata. Some clones in this sample may be carry-over from other donors' samples. V gene TRBV6-6 combines with J gene TRBJ1-3; D not resolved. CDR3 sequence reads: CASSYGDGENTIYF. DNA for the CDR3: TGTGCCAGCAGTTACGGGGATGGTGAAAACACCATATATTTT.